One sample yielded the 10 T cell receptor beta chains listed below, sequenced in a study of blood T cell repertoires in COVID-19. Assay: immunoSEQ multiplex PCR; the TCRdb copy retains only in-frame clones and omits some. The table lists 100,000 to 150,000 clones, roughly 87% of them singletons. Sequencing was done on a sample of peripheral blood. These receptors all stem from a woman aged 80 or over with acute or convalescent COVID-19.

The V call is TRBV9, the J call TRBJ1-2; a weak D match, TRBD1 (6 bases). The CDR3 totals 17 residues. Trimming shortened V by 3 bases and J by 4 bases, and 22 bases separated the two germline ends. Germline V lookup: CDR1 SGDLS, CDR2 YYNGEE. Here the CDR3 reads CASSDDITGYFSYGYTF. The CDR3 DNA sequence: TGTGCCAGCAGCGATGACATTACAGGGTACTTCAGCTATGGCTACACCTTC.

This clone showed up just a few times. V gene TRBV5-1 combines with J gene TRBJ1-6; D unclear. CDR1 SGHRS and CDR2 YFSETQ come from the germline V gene. This CDR3 contains 14 residues. V lost 0 bases, J lost 6 bases, and 7 bases lay in between. The CDR3 reads CASSLGYVNSPLHF. The CDR3 DNA follows: TGCGCCAGCAGCTTGGGTTATGTTAATTCACCCCTCCACTTT.

This rearrangement joins TRBV7-2 to TRBJ2-7; 7 bases agree with TRBD1. The CDR3 runs to 14 residues. The V gene's germline CDR1 is SGHTA and CDR2 FQGNSA. Unmatched junction bases numbered 7, after V lost 6 bases and J lost 2 bases. CDR3 residues: CASRTGQPTYEQYF. DNA for the CDR3: TGTGCCAGCAGGACGGGACAGCCAACCTACGAGCAGTACTTC.

The chain carries TRBV18 and TRBJ1-5, with a weak D call TRBD1 (5 bases). CDR3 length: 14 residues. Germline lookup yields CDR1 KGHSH and CDR2 LQKENI. V was cut by 3 bases and J by 3 bases, with 9 bases left in between. CDR3 nucleotide sequence: TGTGCCAGCTCACCGGGCAGGGTCAATCAGCCCCAGCATTTT. It encodes CASSPGRVNQPQHF.

The V gene is TRBV12-3 or TRBV12-4, the J gene TRBJ2-1; 11 bases are a match to TRBD1. J lost 15 bases, V lost 6 bases, and 4 bases had no gene match. The CDR3 is made up of 11 amino acids. The CDR3 bases are TGTGCCAGCAGGCGGGACAGGGGGACGTTCTTC. The encoded protein is CASRRDRGTFF.

This chain connects TRBV27 to TRBJ1-6; 7 bases are shared with TRBD1. J lost 0 bases, V lost 2 bases, and 7 bases had no gene match. The CDR3 loop spans 18 amino acids. CDR1 is MNHEY and CDR2 is SMNVEV in the germline V gene (reference sequence). CDR3 sequence: CASSLKGTASSYNSPLHF. CDR3 coding DNA: TGTGCCAGCAGTTTAAAGGGGACAGCAAGCTCCTATAATTCACCCCTCCACTTT.

The sample holds one count of this clone. This sequence joins TRBV28 and TRBJ1-5; 8 positions match TRBD1. The CDR3 is 13 amino acids. Germline-derived CDR1 and CDR2 are MDHEN and SYDVKM. After removal of 5 bases from V and 7 bases from J, the junction contained 4 bases not matched to a gene. The CDR3 bases are TGTGCCAGCAGTCGGACAGGGAGGCAGCCCCAGCATTTT. This encodes CASSRTGRQPQHF. The full variable domain, its missing parts supplied by reference TRBV28 and TRBJ1-5, is DVKVTQSSRYLVKRTGEKVFLECVQDMDHENMFWYRQDPGLGLRLIYFSYDVKMKEKGDIPEGYSVSREKKERFSLILESASTNQTSMYLCASSRTGRQPQHFGDGTRLSIL.

This clone was counted a single time. V and J are TRBV10-3 and TRBJ1-1; D is possibly TRBD1 (5 bases). CDR3 length: 12 amino acids. The V and J ends lost 10 bases and 7 bases respectively, with 16 bases between them. Germline CDR1 ENHRY, CDR2 SYGVKD. This CDR3 reads CASKSPGFEAFF. The CDR3 DNA sequence: TGTGCCAGCAAGAGTCCAGGGTTTGAAGCTTTCTTT.

The CDR3 region has the DNA TGCGCCAGCAGCTTGTCCCCGGGGGGCAATCAGCCCCAGCATTTT. This translates into CASSLSPGGNQPQHF. The rearrangement uses TRBV5-1 and TRBJ1-5, with a tentative D call TRBD1 (5 bases). Germline loops: CDR1 SGHRS, CDR2 YFSETQ. Trimming pared 1 base from V and 2 bases from J, leaving 10 bases between. The CDR3 totals 15 residues.

Many counts were recorded for this clone. The J gene is TRBJ1-2, the V gene TRBV2, with D possibly matching TRBD1 (6 bases). Germline CDR1 SNHLY, CDR2 FYNNEI. CDR3 length equals 13 residues. Deletions cut 5 bases from V and 8 bases from J, with 15 bases between. CDR3 nucleotides: TGTGCCAGCAGTCCCGGGACACAGATCGGCTACACCTTC. As protein: CASSPGTQIGYTF.